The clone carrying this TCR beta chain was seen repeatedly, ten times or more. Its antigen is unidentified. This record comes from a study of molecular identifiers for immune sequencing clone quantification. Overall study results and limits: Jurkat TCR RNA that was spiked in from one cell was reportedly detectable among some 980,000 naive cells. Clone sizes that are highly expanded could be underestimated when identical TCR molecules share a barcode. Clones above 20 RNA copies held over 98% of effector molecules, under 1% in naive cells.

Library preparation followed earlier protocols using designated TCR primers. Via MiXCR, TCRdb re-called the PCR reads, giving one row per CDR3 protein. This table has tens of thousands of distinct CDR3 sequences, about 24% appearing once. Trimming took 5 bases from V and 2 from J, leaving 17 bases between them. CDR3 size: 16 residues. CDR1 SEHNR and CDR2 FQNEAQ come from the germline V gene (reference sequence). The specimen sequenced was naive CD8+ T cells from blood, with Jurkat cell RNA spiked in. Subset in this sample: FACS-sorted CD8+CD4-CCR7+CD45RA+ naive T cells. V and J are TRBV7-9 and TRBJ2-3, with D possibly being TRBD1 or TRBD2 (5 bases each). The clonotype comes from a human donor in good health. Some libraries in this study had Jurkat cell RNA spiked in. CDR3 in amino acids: CASSHGTGPLTDTQYF. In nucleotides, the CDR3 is TGTGCCAGCAGCCACGGGACGGGCCCACTCACAGATACGCAGTATTTT.